This TCR beta chain came from a study of identical twins. The study's findings and limits: Within monozygotic twins, out-of-frame TCR alpha sharing was underestimated by the models. Insertions were reduced in abundant cord blood beta clonotypes but not in memory repertoires.

In TCRdb, the 5' RACE reads were re-called with MiXCR into one record per CDR3 protein. The profile shows some 790,000 distinct CDR3 sequences, 15% to 20% of them singletons. CDR3 length: 19 residues. This clonotype was counted a few times. Its matching antigen is unknown. In addition, the sample was reused for a study of T cells expressing NK-cell markers. That paper states: The use of an anti-gamma-delta TCR antibody, which was added in several experiments, restricted sorting to T cells expressing alpha-beta TCR. Top CD8+ clonotypes included the dominant CD3+CD56+NKG2C+ clonotypes in 5 or 6 donors.

This clonotype was sampled from a woman aged 18-35 years in good health. The chain uses TRBV21-1 and TRBJ2-5; the D call in the table, TRBD2, was not verified against the DNA. TRBV21-1 is a documented pseudogene. Material for sequencing was PBMCs. CDR3 DNA sequence: TGTGCCAGCAGCAAAGGTAGCGGGGGGACCTCACTCTACCAAGAGACCCAGTACTTC. Protein sequence: CASSKGSGGTSLYQETQYF.